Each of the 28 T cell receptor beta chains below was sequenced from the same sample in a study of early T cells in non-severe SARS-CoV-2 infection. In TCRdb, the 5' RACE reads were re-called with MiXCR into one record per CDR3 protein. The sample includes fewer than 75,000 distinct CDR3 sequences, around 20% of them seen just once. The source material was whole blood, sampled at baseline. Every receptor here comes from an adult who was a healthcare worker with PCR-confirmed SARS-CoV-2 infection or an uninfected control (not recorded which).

CDR3 in amino acids: CASSLRRGDSYNEQFF. In nucleotides, the CDR3 is TGTGCCAGCAGCTTAAGGAGGGGGGACTCTTACAATGAGCAGTTCTTC. The V gene is TRBV7-3, the J gene TRBJ2-1; D may match TRBD1 or TRBD2 (6 bases each). This CDR3 has 16 residues. V dropped 1 base and J dropped 4 bases, with 14 bases sitting between them. Germline CDR1 reads SGHTA; CDR2 reads FQGTGA.

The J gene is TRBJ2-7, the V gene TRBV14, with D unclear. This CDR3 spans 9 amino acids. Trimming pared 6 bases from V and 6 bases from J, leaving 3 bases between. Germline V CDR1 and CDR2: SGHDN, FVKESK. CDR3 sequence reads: CASSREQYF. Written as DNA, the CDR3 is TGTGCCAGCAGTCGCGAGCAGTACTTC.

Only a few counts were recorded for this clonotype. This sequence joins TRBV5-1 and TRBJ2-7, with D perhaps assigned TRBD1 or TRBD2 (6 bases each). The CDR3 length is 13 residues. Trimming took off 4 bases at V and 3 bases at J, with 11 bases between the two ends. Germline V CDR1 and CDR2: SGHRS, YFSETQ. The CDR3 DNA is TGCGCCAGCAGCACCGAGGGGGGCTACGAGCAGTACTTC. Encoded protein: CASSTEGGYEQYF.

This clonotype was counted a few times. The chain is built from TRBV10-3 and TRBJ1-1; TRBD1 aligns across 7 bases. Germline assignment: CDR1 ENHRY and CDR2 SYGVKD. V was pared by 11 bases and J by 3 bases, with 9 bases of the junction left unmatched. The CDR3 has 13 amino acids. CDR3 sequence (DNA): TGTGCCGTCCGACAGGGAGTGGACACTGAAGCTTTCTTT. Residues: CAVRQGVDTEAFF.

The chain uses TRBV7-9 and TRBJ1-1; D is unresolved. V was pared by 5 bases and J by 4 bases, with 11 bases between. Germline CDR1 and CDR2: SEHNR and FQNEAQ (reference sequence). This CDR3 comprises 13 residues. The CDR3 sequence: CASSPTVSTEAFF. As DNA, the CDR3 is TGTGCCAGCAGCCCGACGGTGTCCACTGAAGCTTTCTTT.

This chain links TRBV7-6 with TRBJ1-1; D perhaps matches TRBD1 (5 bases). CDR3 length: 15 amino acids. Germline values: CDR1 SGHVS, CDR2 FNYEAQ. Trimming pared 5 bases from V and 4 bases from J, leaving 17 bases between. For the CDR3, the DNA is TGTGCCAGCAGCCGTTTATCGGGGCTTTTCACTGAAGCTTTCTTT. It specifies CASSRLSGLFTEAFF.

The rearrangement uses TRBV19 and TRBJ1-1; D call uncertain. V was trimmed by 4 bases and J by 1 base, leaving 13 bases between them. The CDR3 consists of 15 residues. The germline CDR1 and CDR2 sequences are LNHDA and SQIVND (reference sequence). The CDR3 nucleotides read TGTGCCAGTAGTACCCAGGCGACTTCGAACACTGAAGCTTTCTTT. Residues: CASSTQATSNTEAFF.

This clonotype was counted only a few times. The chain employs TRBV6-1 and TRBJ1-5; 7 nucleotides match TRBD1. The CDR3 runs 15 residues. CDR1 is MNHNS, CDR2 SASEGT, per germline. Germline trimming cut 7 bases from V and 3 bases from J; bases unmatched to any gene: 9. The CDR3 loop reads CASTGQKKVNQPQHF. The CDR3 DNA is TGTGCCAGCACGGGACAGAAGAAAGTCAATCAGCCCCAGCATTTT.

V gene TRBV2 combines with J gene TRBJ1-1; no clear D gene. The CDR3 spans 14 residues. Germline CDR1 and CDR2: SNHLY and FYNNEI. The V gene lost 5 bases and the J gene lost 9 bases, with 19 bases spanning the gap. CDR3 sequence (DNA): TGTGCCAGCAGTCCTACATCGACACGACCTCAAGCTTTCTTT. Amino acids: CASSPTSTRPQAFF.

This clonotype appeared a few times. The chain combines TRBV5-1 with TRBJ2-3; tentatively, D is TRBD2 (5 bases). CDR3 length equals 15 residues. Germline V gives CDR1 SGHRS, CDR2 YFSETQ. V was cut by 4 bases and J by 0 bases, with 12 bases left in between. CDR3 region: CASSPSGTSTDTQYF. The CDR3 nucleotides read TGCGCCAGCAGCCCCAGCGGTACTAGCACAGATACGCAGTATTTT.

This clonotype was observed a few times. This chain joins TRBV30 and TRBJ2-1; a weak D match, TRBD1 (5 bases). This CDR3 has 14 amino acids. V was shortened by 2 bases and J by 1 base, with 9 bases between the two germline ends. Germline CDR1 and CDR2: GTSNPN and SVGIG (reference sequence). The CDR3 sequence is CAWSPDSSYNEQFF. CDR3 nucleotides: TGTGCCTGGAGTCCCGACAGTTCCTACAATGAGCAGTTCTTC.

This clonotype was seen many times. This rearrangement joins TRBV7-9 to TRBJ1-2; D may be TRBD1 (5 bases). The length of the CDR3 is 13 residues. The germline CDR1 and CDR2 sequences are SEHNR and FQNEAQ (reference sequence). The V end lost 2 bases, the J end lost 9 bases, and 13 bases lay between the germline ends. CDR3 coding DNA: TGTGCCAGCAGCTTATTACGTGAGGGGAGCTACACCTTC. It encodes CASSLLREGSYTF. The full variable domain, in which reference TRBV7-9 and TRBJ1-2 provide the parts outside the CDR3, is DTGVSQNPRHKITKRGQNVTFRCDPISEHNRLYWYRQTLGQGPEFLTYFQNEAQLEKSRLLSDRFSAERPKGSFSTLEIQRTEQGDSAMYLCASSLLREGSYTFGSGTRLTVV.

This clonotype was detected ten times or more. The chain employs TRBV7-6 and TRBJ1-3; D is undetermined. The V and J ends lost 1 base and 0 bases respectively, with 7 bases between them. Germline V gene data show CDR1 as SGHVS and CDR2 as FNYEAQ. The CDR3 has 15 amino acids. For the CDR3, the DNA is TGTGCCAGCAGCTTAGGCGGGGTCTCTGGAAACACCATATATTTT. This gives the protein CASSLGGVSGNTIYF.

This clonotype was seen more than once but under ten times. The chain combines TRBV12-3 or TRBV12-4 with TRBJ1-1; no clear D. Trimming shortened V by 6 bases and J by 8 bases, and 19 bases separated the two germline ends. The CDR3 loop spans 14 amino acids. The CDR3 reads CASSPGPRRREAFF. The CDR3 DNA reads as TGTGCCAGCAGCCCCGGGCCGAGACGCCGAGAAGCTTTCTTT.

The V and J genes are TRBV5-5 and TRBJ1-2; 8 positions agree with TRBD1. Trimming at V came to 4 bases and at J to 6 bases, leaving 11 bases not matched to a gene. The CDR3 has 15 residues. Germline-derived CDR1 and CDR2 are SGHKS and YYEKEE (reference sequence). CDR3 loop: CASSPGQGLRDGYTF. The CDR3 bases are TGTGCCAGCAGCCCCGGACAGGGTCTCCGAGATGGCTACACCTTC.

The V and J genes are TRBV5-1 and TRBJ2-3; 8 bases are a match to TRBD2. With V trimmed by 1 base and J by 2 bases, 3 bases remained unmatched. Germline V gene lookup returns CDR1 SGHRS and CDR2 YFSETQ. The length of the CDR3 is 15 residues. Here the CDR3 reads CASSLLAGTTDTQYF. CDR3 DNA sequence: TGCGCCAGCAGCTTGTTAGCGGGGACCACAGATACGCAGTATTTT. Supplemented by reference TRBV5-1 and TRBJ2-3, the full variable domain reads KAGVTQTPRYLIKTRGQQVTLSCSPISGHRSVSWYQQTPGQGLQFLFEYFSETQRNKGNFPGRFSGRQFSNSRSEMNVSTLELGDSALYLCASSLLAGTTDTQYFGPGTRLTVL.

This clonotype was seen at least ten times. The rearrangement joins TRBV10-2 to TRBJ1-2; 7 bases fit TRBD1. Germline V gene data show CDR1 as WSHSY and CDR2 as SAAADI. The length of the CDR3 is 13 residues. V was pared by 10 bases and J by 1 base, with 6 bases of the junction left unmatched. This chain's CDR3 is CATRDRHNYGYTF. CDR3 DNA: TGCGCCACCCGGGACAGACATAACTATGGCTACACCTTC.

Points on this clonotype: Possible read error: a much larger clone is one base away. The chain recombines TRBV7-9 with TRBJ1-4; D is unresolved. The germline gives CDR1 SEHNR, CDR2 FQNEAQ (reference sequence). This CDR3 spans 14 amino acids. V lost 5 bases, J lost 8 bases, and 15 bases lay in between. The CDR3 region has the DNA TGTGCCAGCAGCCCGCAGGAAATGAAAGAAAAACTGTTTTTT. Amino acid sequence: CASSPQEMKEKLFF.

CDR3 protein: CASSIWAGANYGYTF. DNA for the CDR3: TGTGCCAGTAGTATTTGGGCAGGGGCTAACTATGGCTACACCTTC. The rearrangement uses TRBV19 and TRBJ1-2, with D possibly TRBD1 on 6 matching bases. Between the trimmed V and J ends, which lost 3 bases and 0 bases, there was a span of 11 bases. The CDR3 has 15 amino acids. The germline gives CDR1 LNHDA, CDR2 SQIVND (reference sequence).

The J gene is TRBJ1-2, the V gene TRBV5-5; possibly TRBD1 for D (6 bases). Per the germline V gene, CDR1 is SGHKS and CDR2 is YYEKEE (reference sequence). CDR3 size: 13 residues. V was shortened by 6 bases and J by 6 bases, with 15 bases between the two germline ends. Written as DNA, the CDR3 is TGTGCCAGCAATCAACAGGGCGAGAATGGCTACACCTTC. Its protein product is CASNQQGENGYTF.

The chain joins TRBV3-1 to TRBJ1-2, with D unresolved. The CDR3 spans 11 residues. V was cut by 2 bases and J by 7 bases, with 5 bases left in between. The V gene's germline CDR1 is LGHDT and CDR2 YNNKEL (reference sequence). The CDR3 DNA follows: TGTGCCAGCAGCCAATATCGTGGCTACACCTTC. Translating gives CASSQYRGYTF.

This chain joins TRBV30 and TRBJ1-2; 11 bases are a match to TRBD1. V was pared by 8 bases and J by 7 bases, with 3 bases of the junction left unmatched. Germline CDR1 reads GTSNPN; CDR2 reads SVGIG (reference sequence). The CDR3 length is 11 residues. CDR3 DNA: TGTGCCGGAGGGACAGGGGGTGGCTACACCTTC. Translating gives CAGGTGGGYTF.

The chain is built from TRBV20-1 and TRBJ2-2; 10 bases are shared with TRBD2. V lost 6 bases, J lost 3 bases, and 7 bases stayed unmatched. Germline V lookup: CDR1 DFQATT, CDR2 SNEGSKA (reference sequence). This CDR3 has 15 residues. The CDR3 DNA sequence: TGCAGTGCCGGGCTAGCGGGGGCCCACACCGGGGAGCTGTTTTTT. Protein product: CSAGLAGAHTGELFF.

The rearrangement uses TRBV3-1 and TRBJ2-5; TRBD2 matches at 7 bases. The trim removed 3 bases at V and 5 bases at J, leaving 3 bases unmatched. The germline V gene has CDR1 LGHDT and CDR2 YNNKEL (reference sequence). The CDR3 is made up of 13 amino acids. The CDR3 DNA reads TGTGCCAGCAGCCAGGGCGGGGGTGAGACCCAGTACTTC. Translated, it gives CASSQGGGETQYF.

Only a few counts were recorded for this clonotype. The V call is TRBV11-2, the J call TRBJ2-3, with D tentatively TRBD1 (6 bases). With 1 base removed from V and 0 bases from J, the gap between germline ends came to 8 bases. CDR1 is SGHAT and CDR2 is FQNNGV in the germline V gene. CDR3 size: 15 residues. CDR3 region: CASSLGQASTDTQYF. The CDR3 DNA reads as TGTGCCAGCAGCTTAGGACAGGCCAGCACAGATACGCAGTATTTT.

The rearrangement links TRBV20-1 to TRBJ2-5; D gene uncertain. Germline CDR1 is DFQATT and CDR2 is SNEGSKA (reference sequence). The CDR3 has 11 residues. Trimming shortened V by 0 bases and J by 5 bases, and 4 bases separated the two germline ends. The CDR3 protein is CSARDGETQYF. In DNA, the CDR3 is TGCAGTGCTAGAGATGGCGAGACCCAGTACTTC.

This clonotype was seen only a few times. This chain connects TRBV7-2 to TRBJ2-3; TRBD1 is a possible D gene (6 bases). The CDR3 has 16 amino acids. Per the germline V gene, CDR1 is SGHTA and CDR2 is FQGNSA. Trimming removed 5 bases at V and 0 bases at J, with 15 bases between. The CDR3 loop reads CASSDRRYSSTDTQYF. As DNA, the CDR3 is TGTGCCAGCAGCGACAGGAGGTATTCTAGCACAGATACGCAGTATTTT.

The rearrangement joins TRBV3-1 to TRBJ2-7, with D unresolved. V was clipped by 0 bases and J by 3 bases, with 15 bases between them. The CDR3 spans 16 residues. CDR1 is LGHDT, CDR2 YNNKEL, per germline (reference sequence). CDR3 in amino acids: CASSQDLYSASYEQYF. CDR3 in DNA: TGTGCCAGCAGCCAAGATCTCTACAGTGCGAGCTACGAGCAGTACTTC.